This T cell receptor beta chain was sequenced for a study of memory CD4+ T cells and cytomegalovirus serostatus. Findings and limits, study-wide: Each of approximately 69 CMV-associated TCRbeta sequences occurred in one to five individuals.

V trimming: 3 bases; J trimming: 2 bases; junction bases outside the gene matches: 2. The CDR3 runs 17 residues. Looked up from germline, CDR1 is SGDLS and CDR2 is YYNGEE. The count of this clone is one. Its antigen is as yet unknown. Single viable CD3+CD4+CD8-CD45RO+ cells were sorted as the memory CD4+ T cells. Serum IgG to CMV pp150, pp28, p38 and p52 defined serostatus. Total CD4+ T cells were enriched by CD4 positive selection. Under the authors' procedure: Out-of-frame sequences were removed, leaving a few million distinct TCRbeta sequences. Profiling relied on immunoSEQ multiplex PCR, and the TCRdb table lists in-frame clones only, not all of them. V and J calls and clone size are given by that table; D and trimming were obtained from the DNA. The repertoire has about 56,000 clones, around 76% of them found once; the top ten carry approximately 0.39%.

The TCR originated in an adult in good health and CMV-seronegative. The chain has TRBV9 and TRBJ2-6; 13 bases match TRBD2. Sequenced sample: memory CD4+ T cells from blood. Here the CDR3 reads CASSATSGGAGANVLTF. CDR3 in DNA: TGTGCCAGCAGCGCAACTAGCGGGGGGGCTGGGGCCAACGTCCTGACTTTC.